This T cell receptor (beta chain) emerged from a study of T cell repertoires and Cas9 in healthy adults. Overall study results and limits: SpCas9-reactive effector T cells were reportedly restrained in vitro by SpCas9-reactive regulatory T cells.

Per germline, CDR1 SGHNT and CDR2 YYREEE (reference sequence). The length of the CDR3 is 14 residues. The method was immunoSEQ multiplex PCR; TCRdb's version includes in-frame clones alone and lacks a portion of them. The sample shows 11,000 to 15,000 clones, 80% to 90% of them seen only once. On this clone itself: Antigen unknown.

The source of this sequence is a human donor in good health. Sequencing input: Tregs (CD4+, CD25+, CD127-, CD137-, CD154-) from PBMCs; culture status not recorded. V usage is TRBV5-4 and J usage is TRBJ2-5; 7 bases align to TRBD1. With the DNA end fitting TRBJ2-7 better, the J assignment may be wrong. The CDR3, as DNA: TGTGCCAGCAGCTTCGGGACAGTAGACTACGAGCAGTACTTC. This translates into CASSFGTVDYEQYF.